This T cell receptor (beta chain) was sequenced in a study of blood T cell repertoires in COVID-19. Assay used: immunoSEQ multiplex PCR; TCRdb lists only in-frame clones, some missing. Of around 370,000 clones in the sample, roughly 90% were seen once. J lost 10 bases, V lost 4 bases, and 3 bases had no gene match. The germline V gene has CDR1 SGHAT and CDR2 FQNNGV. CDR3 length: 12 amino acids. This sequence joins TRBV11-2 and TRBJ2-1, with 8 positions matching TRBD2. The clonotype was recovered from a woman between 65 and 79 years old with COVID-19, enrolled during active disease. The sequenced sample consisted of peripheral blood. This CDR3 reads CASSSERGEQFF. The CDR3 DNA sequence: TGTGCCAGCAGCTCCGAGCGGGGGGAGCAGTTCTTC.